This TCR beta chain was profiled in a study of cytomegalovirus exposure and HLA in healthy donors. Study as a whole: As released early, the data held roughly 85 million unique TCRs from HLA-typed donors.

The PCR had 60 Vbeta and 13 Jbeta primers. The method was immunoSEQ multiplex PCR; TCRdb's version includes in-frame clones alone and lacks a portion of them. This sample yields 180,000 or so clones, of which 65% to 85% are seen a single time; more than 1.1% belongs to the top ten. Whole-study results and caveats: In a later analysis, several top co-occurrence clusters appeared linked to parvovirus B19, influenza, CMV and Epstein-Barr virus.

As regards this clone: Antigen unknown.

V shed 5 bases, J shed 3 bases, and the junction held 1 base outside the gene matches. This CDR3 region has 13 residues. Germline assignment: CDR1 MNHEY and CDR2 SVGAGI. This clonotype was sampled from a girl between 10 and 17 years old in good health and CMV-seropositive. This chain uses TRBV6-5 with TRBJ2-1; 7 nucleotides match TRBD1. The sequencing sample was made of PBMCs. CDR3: CASSRDSYNEQFF. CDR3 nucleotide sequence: TGTGCCAGCAGTAGGGACAGCTACAATGAGCAGTTCTTC.